Listed below are T cell receptor beta chains from one sample, sequenced in a study of OX40 agonist ivuxolimab in advanced cancers. Using immunoSEQ multiplex PCR, the repertoire was profiled, and TCRdb retains in-frame clones only, with some absent. The table has some 68,000 clones, roughly nine tenths seen once; the top ten hold roughly a tenth. The sequences come from CD4+ or CD8+ T cells sorted from blood, collected in a trial of the OX40 agonist ivuxolimab. The receptors come from an adult with an advanced solid tumor such as melanoma, head and neck, liver or kidney cancer. Both conserved end residues are part of each CDR3. D genes are given only for firm matches. The size of a clone is reported for some rows only, either as once, few or many, or as a class for expanded clones.

-,14,TRBV6-6,-,TRBJ2-1,TGTGCCAGCAGTTACTCTGCAGTCTACAATGAGCAGTTCTTC,CASSYSAVYNEQFF
once,16,TRBV7-2,-,TRBJ2-2,TGTGCCAGCAGCTTAGAACGTAGCTTGAACACCGGGGAGCTGTTTTTT,CASSLERSLNTGELFF
once,12,TRBV7-2,-,TRBJ1-5,TGTGCCAGCAGAAGTGGGGATCAGCCCCAGCATTTT,CASRSGDQPQHF
-,14,TRBV10-2,TRBD2,TRBJ2-2,TGCGCCAGCAGTGGACTAGCTGGGACCGGGGAGCTGTTTTTT,CASSGLAGTGELFF
-,14,TRBV5-1,TRBD1,TRBJ1-2,TGCGCCAGCAGTCGTGACAGGGACTCATATGGCTACACCTTC,CASSRDRDSYGYTF
-,18,TRBV10-1,-,TRBJ2-6,TGCGCCAGCAGTCTGTTGTCAATCGCACAAAGTCGGGCCAACGTCCTGACTTTC,CASSLLSIAQSRANVLTF
-,13,TRBV11-1,-,TRBJ1-2,TGTGCCAGCAGCGCGCAGATCGGTTTCGGCTACACCTTC,CASSAQIGFGYTF
-,14,TRBV15,-,TRBJ1-5,TGTGCCACCAGCAGGGCGGGCCTGTTTCAGCCCCAGCATTTT,CATSRAGLFQPQHF
-,16,TRBV5-1,-,TRBJ2-1,TGCGCCAGCAGCTTACAGGGGAGGAGCTCCTACAATGAGCAGTTCTTC,CASSLQGRSSYNEQFF
once,12,TRBV2,-,TRBJ2-7,TGTGCCAGCAGGGCGGGTGGCTACGAGCAGTACTTC,CASRAGGYEQYF
-,14,TRBV5-1,-,TRBJ2-7,TGCGCCAGCAGCTTTTGGGGCGCCGGTTTCGAGCAGTACTTC,CASSFWGAGFEQYF
-,15,TRBV6-4,TRBD1,TRBJ2-2,TGTGCCAGCAGTGGACAGGGGGGAAACACCGGGGAGCTGTTTTTT,CASSGQGGNTGELFF
-,16,TRBV6-6,-,TRBJ2-3,TGTGCCAGCAGTTACATAAGGGACTTACACAGAGATACGCAGTATTTT,CASSYIRDLHRDTQYF
-,15,TRBV2,TRBD2,TRBJ2-3,TGTGCCAGCAGTGAGGGAGCGGGGGGGCCAAATACGCAGTATTTT,CASSEGAGGPNTQYF
-,14,TRBV7-2,-,TRBJ2-3,TGTGCCAGCAGCTTAAGTAGGAAGGGGCATACGCAGTATTTT,CASSLSRKGHTQYF
once,17,TRBV27,-,TRBJ2-3,TGTGCCAGCAGTTTGGTGAGGGGTTTCTCCAAAACAGATACGCAGTATTTT,CASSLVRGFSKTDTQYF
few,13,TRBV6-5,-,TRBJ1-6,TGTGCCAGCAGCCGGACAGAATTATCGGCCCTCCACTTT,CASSRTELSALHF
-,14,TRBV7-2,TRBD1,TRBJ2-7,TGTGCCAGCAGCTCCTACAGGGGGTCCTACGAGCAGTACTTC,CASSSYRGSYEQYF
-,15,TRBV27,TRBD2,TRBJ2-3,TGTGCCAGCAGTTTTGTAGCGGGAGGGATAGATACGCAGTATTTT,CASSFVAGGIDTQYF
-,13,TRBV7-9,TRBD1,TRBJ1-2,TGTGCCAGCAGCCATGGGACAGCCTATGGCTACACCTTC,CASSHGTAYGYTF
-,14,TRBV4-1,TRBD2,TRBJ2-1,TGCGCCAGCAGCCAGGAGCTAGCGGAGGGTGAGCAGTTCTTC,CASSQELAEGEQFF
-,12,TRBV5-6,-,TRBJ1-4,TGTGCCAGCAGCTTGCAGGGTGAAAAACTGTTTTTT,CASSLQGEKLFF
-,13,TRBV2,TRBD1,TRBJ1-1,TGTGCCAGCAAGGGACAGGGGAACACTGAAGCTTTCTTT,CASKGQGNTEAFF
-,14,TRBV5-6,TRBD1,TRBJ2-7,TGTGCCAGCAGCTTAGGGGACAGACCCTACGAGCAGTACTTC,CASSLGDRPYEQYF
-,16,TRBV9,-,TRBJ2-1,TGTGCCAGCAGCGTAGGAACACTGAGCTCCTACAATGAGCAGTTCTTC,CASSVGTLSSYNEQFF
-,14,TRBV28,-,TRBJ2-7,TGTGCCAGCAGTAACGGCGGGGCGGCTTGGGAGCAGTACTTC,CASSNGGAAWEQYF
-,13,TRBV7-9,-,TRBJ2-1,TGTGCCAGCAGAAACAGCTCCTACAATGAGCAGTTCTTC,CASRNSSYNEQFF
-,14,TRBV7-9,-,TRBJ2-7,TGTGCCAGCAGCTTATCGAGTTCGTCCTACGAGCAGTACTTC,CASSLSSSSYEQYF
-,13,TRBV19,-,TRBJ2-7,TGTGCCAGTAGTATAGGAGTGGTACGAGAGCAGTACTTC,CASSIGVVREQYF
-,14,TRBV28,TRBD1,TRBJ2-7,TGTGCCAGCAGTTCGTCGGACAGGGCCTACGAGCAGTACTTC,CASSSSDRAYEQYF
-,14,TRBV28,TRBD2,TRBJ2-7,TGTGCCAGCCATCGACTAGCGGGAGGGGCCGAGCAGTACTTC,CASHRLAGGAEQYF
-,17,TRBV7-9,-,TRBJ1-1,TGTGCCAGCAGCCAACGCCGAGTTTTCAGCTTGAACACTGAAGCTTTCTTT,CASSQRRVFSLNTEAFF
-,14,TRBV5-4,-,TRBJ1-1,TGTGCCAGCAGCTTGGGGCTGATGAACACTGAAGCTTTCTTT,CASSLGLMNTEAFF
-,15,TRBV5-1,-,TRBJ1-6,TGCGCCAGCAGCTTGGACCCAGGGGCCCGTTCACCCCTCCACTTT,CASSLDPGARSPLHF
-,8,TRBV20-1,-,TRBJ1-5,TGCAGTGCCGGGGGGAGGCATTTT,CSAGGRHF
-,15,TRBV5-1,TRBD1,TRBJ1-6,TGCGCCAGCAGCTTAACAGGGGGTGTAAATTCACCCCTCCACTTT,CASSLTGGVNSPLHF
-,12,TRBV5-1,-,TRBJ2-5,TGCGCCAGCAGTCAGACCCAAGAGACCCAGTACTTC,CASSQTQETQYF
few,13,TRBV4-1,-,TRBJ1-5,TGCGCCAGCAGCCAAAGTACTAATCAGCCCCAGCATTTT,CASSQSTNQPQHF
-,12,TRBV11-2,-,TRBJ1-3,TGTGCCAGCAGCTCCCTCGGAAACACCATATATTTT,CASSSLGNTIYF
-,16,TRBV19,-,TRBJ1-5,TGTGCCAGTAGTATTCGGAGGATACATAGCAATCAGCCCCAGCATTTT,CASSIRRIHSNQPQHF
-,14,TRBV2,-,TRBJ2-4,TGTGCCAGCAGGACGGGATTAGCCAAAAACATTCAGTACTTC,CASRTGLAKNIQYF
-,16,TRBV10-1,TRBD1,TRBJ2-1,TGCGCCAGCAGTGGTGCCGGGACAGGAGGATACAATGAGCAGTTCTTC,CASSGAGTGGYNEQFF
-,13,TRBV18,-,TRBJ1-1,TGTGCCAGCTCACCAGGGCAGGACACTGAAGCTTTCTTT,CASSPGQDTEAFF
-,15,TRBV28,-,TRBJ2-7,TGTGCCAGCAGTTTAACCGGGACTCTTAACTACGAGCAGTACTTC,CASSLTGTLNYEQYF
-,14,TRBV9,-,TRBJ1-3,TGTGCCAGCAGCGTAGCAGGGGTTGGAAACACCATATATTTT,CASSVAGVGNTIYF
-,14,TRBV6-5,-,TRBJ1-1,TGTGCCAGCAGTGGCGGCAGGGCAAACACTGAAGCTTTCTTT,CASSGGRANTEAFF
-,12,TRBV7-9,-,TRBJ1-2,TGTGCCAGCAGCTTAACGGTATATGGCTACACCTTC,CASSLTVYGYTF
-,13,TRBV7-2,-,TRBJ2-5,TGTGCCAGCAGCTTAAGGGCAGAAGAGACCCAGTACTTC,CASSLRAEETQYF
-,15,TRBV7-3,-,TRBJ2-1,TGTGCCAGCGGGTGGCGGGACAGCTCCTACAATGAGCAGTTCTTC,CASGWRDSSYNEQFF
-,14,TRBV18,TRBD2,TRBJ2-1,TGTGCCAGCTCACGGACTAGCGGGAGAGATGAGCAGTTCTTC,CASSRTSGRDEQFF
-,16,TRBV5-1,TRBD2,TRBJ2-1,TGCGCCAGCAGCCCAAAGGAGCGGGGGGCCTACAATGAGCAGTTCTTC,CASSPKERGAYNEQFF
once,11,TRBV28,-,TRBJ2-7,TGTGCCAGCAGTTTGGCCTACGAGCAGTACTTC,CASSLAYEQYF
-,16,TRBV18,-,TRBJ1-3,TGTGCCAGCTCACCGAACAGGGTTCTGGCTGGAAACACCATATATTTT,CASSPNRVLAGNTIYF
-,18,TRBV5-1,TRBD1,TRBJ2-5,TGCGCCAGCAGCTTGGGGACAGGGGGCTTAGGGTACCAAGAGACCCAGTACTTC,CASSLGTGGLGYQETQYF
-,15,TRBV4-2,TRBD2,TRBJ2-1,TGTGCCAGCAGCCCGGGACTAGCGGGGGCCAATGAGCAGTTCTTC,CASSPGLAGANEQFF
-,17,TRBV19,TRBD2,TRBJ2-1,TGTGCCAGTAGTCCCTCGTTAGCGGGAGGTCCCCACAATGAGCAGTTCTTC,CASSPSLAGGPHNEQFF
-,18,TRBV4-1,-,TRBJ1-4,TGCGCCAGCAGCCAAGATCTAGGCCGTGTACAACTCGAAGAAAAACTGTTTTTT,CASSQDLGRVQLEEKLFF